This T cell receptor (beta chain) was identified in a study of T-cell memory formation after mild COVID-19 (dated by TCRdb to about 2021). For the study in its entirety: TCR sequence clusters from the two donors were found to be largely donor specific. In a couple of donors, T-cell clones that expanded and contracted after mild COVID-19 were followed by sequencing TCRalpha and TCRbeta repertoires longitudinally. The cohort was made up of two young adult volunteers, one female and one male, who were previously healthy. Overall study outcomes, separate from this receptor: Balanced CD4/CD8 phenotypes were observed for clones contracting from day 15 to 85, whereas a bias towards CD4+ was observed for a second wave of clones expanding from day 15 to 37. Only a couple of mild cases were covered by the study, and larger cohorts that include severe cases with pre-infection samples were considered necessary. The detection of some responding clones in pre-infection memory suggests that pre-existing cross-reactive memory T cells joined the SARS-CoV-2 response. SARS-CoV-2 specificity was not confirmed for the second-wave clones peaking on day 37. Contracting CD4+ clones were found mainly in CM and EM memory subsets, while CD8+ clones were enriched in EMRA.

Between the V and J ends, shortened by 5 bases and 1 base respectively, the junction contains 14 bases. From its cysteine to its phenylalanine, the CDR3 spans 15 amino acids. The retained sequence is limited to the CDR3, 45 bases, with the frame set at the first base. PBMCs were isolated by Ficoll-Paque density gradient centrifugation. This clonotype came up a few times. No antigen is known for it. Base quality data are lacking; no much larger clone is found one base away. Instrument used: Illumina NovaSeq 6000. cDNA libraries for TCRalpha and TCRbeta were prepared by 5'RACE using constant-segment primers, with sample barcodes and unique molecular identifiers added. RNA was extracted from every sample with Trizol reagent. Libraries were amplified in two PCR steps, with a second sample barcode and Illumina TruSeq adapters added in the second step. Sequencing of libraries was performed on an Illumina NovaSeq with 2 x 150 bp paired-end reads. Turning to the authors' computational methods: The reads were demultiplexed and collapsed into UMI-guided consensus sequences using migec v1.2.7. Using mixcr v2.1.11, UMI consensuses were aligned to TRA and TRB V and J templates and then assembled into clonotypes. Clonotypes were classified as expanded or contracted when called significant by both edgeR and NoisET, with noise models trained on biological replicates. For edgeR calls, the thresholds were a false discovery rate-adjusted p below 0.01 and a log2 fold-change of 1. PCA with hierarchical clustering of max-normalized trajectories of the 1000 most abundant clonotypes was used as exploratory dynamics analysis. Each responding clone was given a CD4 or CD8 phenotype based on the CD4+ and CD8+ repertoires, which had been sequenced separately. TCRdb reprocessed the public reads (quality trimming at Q25 with fastp, clone calling with MiXCR) and kept in-frame beta chains. Rows matching on CDR3 protein sequence are summarized as one entry with the most common DNA and genes. These V and J calls originate from TCRdb's pipeline instead of the authors' own analysis. Counted in this sample were fewer than 350,000 distinct CDR3 sequences; approximately 14% of them appeared once. The top ten clonotypes cover around a fifth of the sample.

The sequence links TRBV12-3 or TRBV12-4 to TRBJ1-2, with a weak D call of TRBD1 (5 bases match). Material for sequencing was PBMCs or a T cell subset sorted from them (not recorded which). The origin of this receptor is a man between 18 and 29 years old who had mild COVID-19 (a few samples of this study predate the infection). The sample titles of this study are shuffled in the database, so cell type and time point are left out; the donor was told from shared clones. The DNA is as follows: TGTGCCAGCAGTCATACCGGGACGGATAACTATGGCTACACCTTC. This encodes CASSHTGTDNYGYTF.